This entry features one T cell receptor (beta chain) sequence. The antigen is not known. This sample was included in a study of T cell responses to AZD1222 COVID-19 vaccine. Overall study results and limits: Across spike, vaccine-associated CD4 TCRs were found, dominant at 160-218 and 743-854. Mostly white British, mostly female donors; authors suggested clonal diversity may be underestimated.

Repertoires were generated with immunoSEQ multiplex PCR, while TCRdb's copy carries only in-frame clones and drops some. The sample includes 150,000 to 200,000 clones, about 90% of them seen just once. Germline V CDR1 and CDR2: LNHDA, SQIVND (reference sequence). This CDR3 is built from 16 residues. Trimming removed 7 bases at V and 2 bases at J, with 18 bases between. The V and J genes are TRBV19 and TRBJ1-5; no reliable D call. This TCR was sampled from an adult in good health. The specimen was peripheral blood, collected on day 0 of MenACWY control vaccination. In DNA form, the CDR3 reads TGTGCCAGTACAAGGGAGGGCGCAGGTGGCAATCAGCCCCAGCATTTT. The encoded protein is CASTREGAGGNQPQHF.